The 25 T cell receptor beta chains presented below share a single source sample, sequenced in a study of T cells in Graves' hyperthyroidism and ophthalmopathy. RNA transcripts provided the source from which TCR beta CDR3 regions were amplified. With the HTBI primer set, the TCR CDR3 went through a first round of RT-PCR. TCRdb called the multiplex PCR reads again in MiXCR, with one record for every CDR3 protein. The sample consists of over 700,000 distinct CDR3 sequences, around a sixth of them appearing once. Sequencing was done on a sample of blood. The receptors derive from a woman aged 45-60 years with Graves' hyperthyroidism that later progressed to Graves' ophthalmopathy.

This clonotype was observed a few times. The chain couples TRBV20-1 to TRBJ2-3; no clear D gene. With 3 bases removed from V and 6 bases from J, the gap between germline ends came to 13 bases. The CDR3 runs to 13 residues. Germline V CDR1 and CDR2: DFQATT, SNEGSKA (reference sequence). The CDR3, as DNA: TGCAGTGCTAGTAGTTGGGTTGGGGATACGCAGTATTTT. It codes for CSASSWVGDTQYF.

This clonotype was seen repeatedly, ten times or more. The J gene is TRBJ1-2, the V gene TRBV5-6, with D maybe TRBD1 (5 bases). Germline V gives CDR1 SGHDT, CDR2 YYEEEE. Trimming left V 1 base short and J 5 bases short, with 12 bases between. This CDR3 comprises 14 residues. Here the CDR3 DNA reads TGTGCCAGCAGCTTGCCTCCGGGACGGTATGGCTACACCTTC. Translating gives CASSLPPGRYGYTF. The full variable domain, its missing parts supplied by reference TRBV5-6 and TRBJ1-2, is DAGVTQSPTHLIKTRGQQVTLRCSPKSGHDTVSWYQQALGQGPQFIFQYYEEEERQRGNFPDRFSGHQFPNYSSELNVNALLLGDSALYLCASSLPPGRYGYTFGSGTRLTVV.

CDR3: CASGPSRTGRETQYF. The CDR3 bases are TGTGCCAGCGGCCCCTCCCGGACAGGGCGAGAGACCCAGTACTTC. The chain joins TRBV6-2 or TRBV6-3 to TRBJ2-5, with TRBD1 matching 8 bases. The CDR3 covers 15 residues. With V trimmed by 8 bases and J by 4 bases, 12 bases remained unmatched. The germline CDR1 and CDR2 sequences are MNHEY and SVGEGT.

This clonotype appeared a few times. This sequence joins TRBV6-2 or TRBV6-3 and TRBJ2-1, with a weak D call TRBD1 (6 bases). This CDR3 has 15 amino acids. CDR1 and CDR2 from the germline V gene are MNHEY and SVGEGT. V was clipped by 7 bases and J by 0 bases, with 13 bases between them. The CDR3, as DNA: TGTGCCAGCACGGAGGACAGCTTCTCCTACAATGAGCAGTTCTTC. Translation gives CASTEDSFSYNEQFF.

This clonotype was counted between two and nine times. In DNA form, the CDR3 reads TGTGCCATCAGTGAGTCGAAGGGGCCCGGAAACACCATATATTTT. Its protein product is CAISESKGPGNTIYF. This sequence joins TRBV10-3 and TRBJ1-3, with D possibly matching TRBD1 (5 bases). The CDR3 totals 15 residues. Germline assignment: CDR1 ENHRY and CDR2 SYGVKD. V gave up 0 bases and J gave up 4 bases, with 10 bases separating them.

This clonotype has just a few counts. V and J are TRBV7-6 and TRBJ2-2; D is undetermined. This CDR3 has 18 amino acids. The ends were cut back, 1 base at V and 6 bases at J, with 21 bases in the middle. CDR1 and CDR2 from the germline V gene are SGHVS and FNYEAQ. DNA for the CDR3: TGTGCCAGCAGCTTAGAGCCCTTTTCCGGCATTCGGTCCGGGGAGCTGTTTTTT. It encodes CASSLEPFSGIRSGELFF.

This chain connects TRBV3-1 to TRBJ1-6; 8 bases agree with TRBD1. Germline lookup yields CDR1 LGHDT and CDR2 YNNKEL (reference sequence). The CDR3 length is 14 residues. J gave up 11 bases and V 5 bases, and 8 bases lay outside the gene matches. The CDR3 DNA sequence: TGTGCCAGCAGCTCCCGGGACAGGCATCCACCCCTCCACTTT. It encodes CASSSRDRHPPLHF.

The chain combines TRBV27 with TRBJ2-2, with 12 positions matching TRBD2. Germline CDR1 MNHEY, CDR2 SMNVEV (reference sequence). The CDR3 is 16 amino acids. The ends lost 6 bases at V and 1 base at J; junction bases unmatched: 3. In DNA, the CDR3 is TGTGCCAGCAGGCCGACTAGCGGGGGGAACACCGGGGAGCTGTTTTTT. Amino acids: CASRPTSGGNTGELFF.

The rearrangement joins TRBV4-1 to TRBJ1-1; TRBD1 might be the D (5 bases). CDR3 length: 14 residues. CDR1 is MGHRA and CDR2 is YSYEKL in the germline V gene. The V end lost 4 bases, the J end lost 1 base, and 10 bases lay between the germline ends. The CDR3 reads CASSPEGTNTEAFF. In DNA, the CDR3 is TGCGCCAGCAGCCCTGAGGGGACGAACACTGAAGCTTTCTTT.

Written as DNA, the CDR3 is TGCAGCGCCCCCTCGGCGGGCTTCCATGAGCAGTTCTTC. This gives the protein CSAPSAGFHEQFF. This chain joins TRBV29-1 and TRBJ2-1, with a possible D match to TRBD2 (5 bases). The germline V gene encodes CDR1 SQVTM and CDR2 ANQGSEA. This CDR3 has 13 residues. V dropped 7 bases and J dropped 8 bases, with 18 bases sitting between them.

CDR3 nucleotide sequence: TGTGCCAGCAGTGAATGGGGGGAGTCGAGTTCACCCCTCCACTTT. It is translated as CASSEWGESSSPLHF. V is TRBV25-1 and J is TRBJ1-6; D possibly corresponds to TRBD1 (5 bases). The CDR3 sequence is 15 residues long. The ends were cut back, 1 base at V and 9 bases at J, with 13 bases in the middle. Germline V gene sequence: CDR1 MGHDK, CDR2 SYGVNS.

Only a few counts were recorded for this clonotype. The chain couples TRBV7-9 to TRBJ2-2; 8 bases fit TRBD1. V shed 5 bases and J 5 bases; nucleotides not matched to a gene: 7. CDR3 length equals 15 residues. Germline CDR1 reads SEHNR; CDR2 reads FQNEAQ (reference sequence). The CDR3 region is CASSLRTGLTGELFF. CDR3 DNA: TGTGCCAGCAGCCTCCGGACAGGGCTAACCGGGGAGCTGTTTTTT.

In this sample, this clonotype turned up many times. V usage is TRBV20-1 and J usage is TRBJ2-1; possibly TRBD1 for D (5 bases). The CDR3 loop spans 15 amino acids. The V end lost 3 bases, the J end lost 5 bases, and 17 bases lay between the germline ends. Germline CDR1 DFQATT, CDR2 SNEGSKA (reference sequence). CDR3 nucleotide sequence: TGCAGTGCTAGCCCAGGACACCTTCCCCACAATGAGCAGTTCTTC. Amino acids: CSASPGHLPHNEQFF.

This chain joins TRBV4-1 and TRBJ2-7, with 7 bases aligning to TRBD2. Germline V lookup: CDR1 MGHRA, CDR2 YSYEKL. V lost 1 base to trimming and J lost 0 bases; unmatched junction nucleotides: 3. The CDR3 totals 15 residues. The CDR3 loop is CASSQAGGSSYEQYF. As DNA, the CDR3 is TGCGCCAGCAGCCAAGCCGGGGGGAGCTCCTACGAGCAGTACTTC.

This clonotype was recorded at least ten times. The chain employs TRBV7-2 and TRBJ1-4; tentative D call: TRBD1 (5 bases). Per the germline V gene, CDR1 is SGHTA and CDR2 is FQGNSA. The CDR3 extends over 15 amino acids. V shed 5 bases and J shed 7 bases, with 17 bases lying between them. CDR3 amino acids: CASSLGGRGSEKLFF. CDR3 nucleotide sequence: TGTGCCAGCAGCCTGGGTGGAAGGGGTTCTGAAAAACTGTTTTTT.

The CDR3 region has the DNA TGTGCCAGCAGCCAAGTTAAGGGGAATACGCAGTATTTT. Translated, it gives CASSQVKGNTQYF. This sequence joins TRBV14 and TRBJ2-3, with D possibly matching TRBD1 (5 bases). The CDR3 spans 13 residues. From germline, CDR1 is SGHDN and CDR2 FVKESK. V lost 1 base and J 7 bases, leaving 9 bases between the germline ends.

This clonotype was seen only a few times. The gene calls are TRBV4-1 and TRBJ1-1; D unclear. Germline CDR1 and CDR2: MGHRA and YSYEKL. Trimming left V 0 bases short and J 5 bases short, with 16 bases between. The CDR3 totals 16 residues. The CDR3 sequence is CASSQEATSGWTEAFF. CDR3 sequence (DNA): TGCGCCAGCAGCCAAGAGGCGACCTCGGGGTGGACTGAAGCTTTCTTT.

A few counts support this clonotype. This chain uses TRBV27 with TRBJ2-7, with 13 bases lining up with TRBD2. The CDR3 runs to 15 residues. Germline CDR1 MNHEY, CDR2 SMNVEV (reference sequence). The trim removed 6 bases at V and 2 bases at J, leaving 4 bases unmatched. CDR3 nucleotide sequence: TGTGCCAGCAGCATCGGACTAGCGGGGGCCTACGAGCAGTACTTC. Translating gives CASSIGLAGAYEQYF.

DNA for the CDR3: TGTGCCAGCAGCCAAGATCATCGGATCGGGAACACCATATATTTT. It yields the protein CASSQDHRIGNTIYF. This chain links TRBV3-1 with TRBJ1-3, with D hard to call. CDR1 LGHDT and CDR2 YNNKEL come from the germline V gene (reference sequence). Trimming stripped 0 bases from V and 7 bases from J, with 13 bases between. The CDR3 extends over 15 amino acids.

The table lists this clonotype with a few counts. The chain has TRBV14 and TRBJ1-4; D is ambiguous. Germline assignment: CDR1 SGHDN and CDR2 FVKESK. The CDR3 spans 13 residues. The V and J ends lost 4 bases and 8 bases respectively, with 11 bases between them. The chain's CDR3 is CASSLWAGEKLFF. CDR3 DNA: TGTGCCAGCAGCCTATGGGCGGGGGAAAAACTGTTTTTT.

The table lists this clonotype with a few counts. The rearrangement uses TRBV6-1 and TRBJ2-3; weak D call: TRBD1 (5 bases). V lost 6 bases to trimming and J lost 3 bases, with 13 bases between them. Germline assignment: CDR1 MNHNS and CDR2 SASEGT. The CDR3 consists of 14 residues. CDR3 loop: CASRPGWMTDTQYF. In DNA, the CDR3 is TGTGCCAGCAGACCAGGGTGGATGACAGATACGCAGTATTTT.

In its sample, this clonotype was seen many times. The rearrangement links TRBV5-1 to TRBJ2-3; D gene unclear. Germline V gives CDR1 SGHRS, CDR2 YFSETQ. Trimming shortened V by 4 bases and J by 4 bases, and 13 bases separated the two germline ends. The CDR3 runs 14 residues. The CDR3 region has the DNA TGCGCCAGCAGCATGGAGTCCCGGGCAGATACGCAGTATTTT. It specifies CASSMESRADTQYF.

This clonotype was seen ten or more times. The chain joins TRBV6-2 or TRBV6-3 to TRBJ1-1; 7 bases align to TRBD1. This CDR3 has 15 amino acids. Trimming cost V 0 bases and J 1 base; bases outside gene matches: 2. Germline V gene data show CDR1 as MNHEY and CDR2 as SVGEGT. As DNA, the CDR3 is TGTGCCAGCAGTTACTCCGGGACAGCGAACACTGAAGCTTTCTTT. It is translated as CASSYSGTANTEAFF.

The chain is built from TRBV15 and TRBJ1-5; possibly TRBD1 for D (6 bases). V was clipped by 9 bases and J by 4 bases, with 10 bases between them. Germline CDR1 and CDR2: LNHNV and YYDKDF (reference sequence). The CDR3 runs to 12 residues. DNA of the CDR3: TGTGCCACAGGACAGTATAATCAGCCCCAGCATTTT. Translation: CATGQYNQPQHF. Complete variable domain (other parts from reference TRBV15 and TRBJ1-5): DAMVIQNPRYQVTQFGKPVTLSCSQTLNHNVMYWYQQKSSQAPKLLFHYYDKDFNNEADTPDNFQSRRPNTSFCFLDIRSPGLGDTAMYLCATGQYNQPQHFGDGTRLSIL.

This clonotype was recorded many times. The chain has TRBV12-3 or TRBV12-4 and TRBJ1-6; TRBD1 matches 8 bases. The CDR3 has 14 amino acids. After removal of 5 bases from V and 10 bases from J, the junction contained 7 bases not matched to a gene. The DNA for the CDR3 is TGTGCCAGCAGTCCCGGACAGGGTGTATCACCCCTCCACTTT. It is translated as CASSPGQGVSPLHF.